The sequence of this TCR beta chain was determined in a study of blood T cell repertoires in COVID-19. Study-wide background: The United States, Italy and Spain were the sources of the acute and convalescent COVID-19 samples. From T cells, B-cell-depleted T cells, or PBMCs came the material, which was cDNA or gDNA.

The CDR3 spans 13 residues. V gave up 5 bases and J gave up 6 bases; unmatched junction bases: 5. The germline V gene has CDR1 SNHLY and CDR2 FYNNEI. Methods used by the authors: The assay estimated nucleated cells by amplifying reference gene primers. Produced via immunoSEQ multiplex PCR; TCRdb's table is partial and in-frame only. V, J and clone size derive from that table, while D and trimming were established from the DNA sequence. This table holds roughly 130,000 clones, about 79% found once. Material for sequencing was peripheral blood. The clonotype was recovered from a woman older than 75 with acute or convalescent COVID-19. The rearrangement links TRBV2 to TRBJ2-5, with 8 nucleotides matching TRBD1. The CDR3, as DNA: TGTGCCAGCAGTCCAGGGGGCCTAAAGACCCAGTACTTC. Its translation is CASSPGGLKTQYF.